The clone carrying this T cell receptor beta chain was counted only a few times. What it recognizes is unknown. Germline V CDR1 and CDR2: SEHNR, FQNEAQ (reference sequence). Trimming cost V 8 bases and J 2 bases; bases outside gene matches: 7. This CDR3 comprises 14 residues. One entry per CDR3 protein results from TCRdb running MiXCR on the reads. Altogether roughly 990,000 distinct CDR3 sequences are present, around 31% being singletons, with the ten largest covering over 12%. This entry belongs to a study of T cell repertoires in cytomegalovirus infection. Study-wide results and caveats: The ex vivo response was dominated by HLA-C-restricted CMV-specific TCR beta clonotypes.

The chain recombines TRBV7-9 with TRBJ2-7; 9 nucleotides align to TRBD2. The receptor's source is a human donor in good health (CMV status not recorded). Some clones in this sample may be carry-over from other donors' samples. The sequences come from cultured CD8+ T cells from PBMCs, collected from culture after CMV antigen stimulation. For the CDR3, the DNA is TGTGCCAGCGAAGAGACTAGCGGAGCCTACGAGCAGTACGTC. Its translation: CASEETSGAYEQYV.